The rows below give T cell receptor beta chains drawn from one sample of a study of blood T cells in healthy people across ages. TCRdb re-derived calls from the 5' RACE reads in MiXCR, one entry per CDR3 protein. The sample lists about 810,000 distinct CDR3 sequences; 36% were seen once. Sample: blood. The receptors shown here come from a man in his late teens or twenties in good health. Both conserved end residues are part of each CDR3. Each record gives: V gene, D gene, J gene, clone size, CDR3 DNA, CDR3 protein. A D gene is named only where the DNA matches it firmly. Some rows mark clone size as missing; the rest say once, few, many or name a class of expanded clone.

TRBV18	.	TRBJ1-1	.	TGTGCCAGCTCACAGGGGACTGGGGTGGGCACTGAAGCTTTCTTT	CASSQGTGVGTEAFF
TRBV5-1	.	TRBJ1-4	.	TGCGCCAGCAGCTTGGCCGTGGCGGCAGTTAATGGAAAACTGTTTTTT	CASSLAVAAVNGKLFF
TRBV20-1	.	TRBJ2-2	.	TGCGGTGCTAGAAACCCAGGGACCGGGGAGCTGTTTTTT	CGARNPGTGELFF
TRBV3-1	.	TRBJ2-5	.	TGTGCCAGCAGCCAAGATGGAACACCTCGGGATGAGCAGTACTTC	CASSQDGTPRDEQYF
TRBV20-1	.	TRBJ2-5	few	TGCAGTGCTCGTGACGCCCAGGCGCAGGAGACCCAGTACTTC	CSARDAQAQETQYF
TRBV3-1	.	TRBJ1-6	.	TGTGCCAGCAGCAGCGTGGGAGGAAATAATTCACCCCTCCACTTT	CASSSVGGNNSPLHF
TRBV12-3/TRBV12-4	.	TRBJ1-1	few	TGTGCCAGCAGTTTAAACAGGGCCCCCACTGAAGCTTTCTTT	CASSLNRAPTEAFF
TRBV20-1	TRBD1	TRBJ1-1	few	TGCAGTGCTGAGGGGGCGCCGGCTGAAGCTTTCTTT	CSAEGAPAEAFF
TRBV7-2	TRBD1	TRBJ1-5	once	TGTGCCAGCAGTCCGTACAGGGGAAATCAGCCCCAGCATTTT	CASSPYRGNQPQHF
TRBV2	.	TRBJ2-2	.	TGTGCCAGCAGTGGGGACTACACCGGGGAGCTGTTTTTT	CASSGDYTGELFF